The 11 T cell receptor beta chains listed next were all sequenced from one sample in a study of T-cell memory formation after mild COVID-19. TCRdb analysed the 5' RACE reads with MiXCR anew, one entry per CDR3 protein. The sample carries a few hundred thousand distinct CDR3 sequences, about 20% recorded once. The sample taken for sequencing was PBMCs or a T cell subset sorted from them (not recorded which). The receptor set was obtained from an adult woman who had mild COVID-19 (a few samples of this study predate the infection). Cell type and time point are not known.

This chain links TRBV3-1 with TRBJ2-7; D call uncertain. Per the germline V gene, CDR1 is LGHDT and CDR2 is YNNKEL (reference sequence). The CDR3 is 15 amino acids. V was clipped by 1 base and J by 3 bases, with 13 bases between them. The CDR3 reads CASSQGHRSFYEQYF. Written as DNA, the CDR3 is TGTGCCAGCAGCCAAGGGCACAGATCTTTCTACGAGCAGTACTTC.

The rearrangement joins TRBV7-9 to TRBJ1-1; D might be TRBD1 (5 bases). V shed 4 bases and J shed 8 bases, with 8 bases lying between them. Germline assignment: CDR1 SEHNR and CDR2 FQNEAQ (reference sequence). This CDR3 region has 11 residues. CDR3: CASSSGLEAFF. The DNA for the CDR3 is TGTGCCAGCAGCTCAGGGTTGGAAGCTTTCTTT.

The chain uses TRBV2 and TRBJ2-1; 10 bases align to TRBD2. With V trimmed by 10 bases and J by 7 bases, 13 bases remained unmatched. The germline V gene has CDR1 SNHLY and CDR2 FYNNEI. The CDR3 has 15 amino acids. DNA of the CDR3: TGTGCCATCCCACAGCGGGAGGGCCCCAAAAATGAGCAGTTCTTC. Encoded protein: CAIPQREGPKNEQFF.

CDR3 nucleotide sequence: TGTGCCAGCAGCTCGCCGGGCCCCAAAGGAGCCCAGTACTTC. Its protein product is CASSSPGPKGAQYF. The genes are TRBV7-8 and TRBJ2-5; D is uncertain. V lost 4 bases and J 9 bases, leaving 18 bases between the germline ends. Germline V gene lookup returns CDR1 SGHVS and CDR2 FQNEAQ. The length of the CDR3 is 14 residues. The entire variable domain, with the rest obtained from reference TRBV7-8 and TRBJ2-5, is as follows: GAGVSQSPRYKVAKRGQDVALRCDPISGHVSLFWYQQALGQGPEFLTYFQNEAQLDKSGLPSDRFFAERPEGSVSTLKIQRTQQEDSAVYLCASSSPGPKGAQYFGPGTRLLVL.

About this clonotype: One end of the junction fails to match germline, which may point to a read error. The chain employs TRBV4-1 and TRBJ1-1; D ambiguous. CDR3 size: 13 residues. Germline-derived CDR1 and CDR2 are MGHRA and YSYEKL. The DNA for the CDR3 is TGCGCCAGCAGCCAAGATATGAAAACTGGAGCTTTCTTT. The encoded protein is CASSQDMKTGAFF.

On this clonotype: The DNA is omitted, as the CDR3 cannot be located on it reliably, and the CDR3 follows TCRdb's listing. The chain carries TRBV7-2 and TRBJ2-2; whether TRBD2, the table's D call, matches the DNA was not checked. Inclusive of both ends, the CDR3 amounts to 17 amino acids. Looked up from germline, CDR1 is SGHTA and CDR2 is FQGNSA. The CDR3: CASSSSGLGLNTGELFF.

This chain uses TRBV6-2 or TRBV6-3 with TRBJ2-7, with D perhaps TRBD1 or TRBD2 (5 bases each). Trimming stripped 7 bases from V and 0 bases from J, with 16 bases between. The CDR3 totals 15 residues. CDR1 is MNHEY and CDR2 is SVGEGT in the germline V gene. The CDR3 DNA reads TGTGCCAGCACCGGGCCGGGACGGAACTCCTACGAGCAGTACTTC. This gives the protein CASTGPGRNSYEQYF.

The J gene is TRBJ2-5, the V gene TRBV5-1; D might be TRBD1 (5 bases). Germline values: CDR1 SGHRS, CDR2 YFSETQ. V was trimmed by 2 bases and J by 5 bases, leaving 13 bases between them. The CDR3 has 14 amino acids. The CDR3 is CASSFTRVGETQYF. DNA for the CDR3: TGCGCCAGCAGCTTCACCAGGGTTGGGGAGACCCAGTACTTC. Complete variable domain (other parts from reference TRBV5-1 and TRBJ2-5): KAGVTQTPRYLIKTRGQQVTLSCSPISGHRSVSWYQQTPGQGLQFLFEYFSETQRNKGNFPGRFSGRQFSNSRSEMNVSTLELGDSALYLCASSFTRVGETQYFGPGTRLLVL.

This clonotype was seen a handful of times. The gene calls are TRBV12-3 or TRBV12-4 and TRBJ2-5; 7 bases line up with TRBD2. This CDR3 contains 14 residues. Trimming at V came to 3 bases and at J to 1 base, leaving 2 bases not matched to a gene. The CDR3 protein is CASSFGGSQETQYF. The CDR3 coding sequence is TGTGCCAGCAGTTTCGGGGGGAGCCAAGAGACCCAGTACTTC.

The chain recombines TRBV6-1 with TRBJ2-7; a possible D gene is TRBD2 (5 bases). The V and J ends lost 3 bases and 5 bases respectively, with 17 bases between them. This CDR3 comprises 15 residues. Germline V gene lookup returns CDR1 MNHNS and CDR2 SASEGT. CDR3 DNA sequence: TGTGCCAGCAGTGAGAGGAGGCCCCCCATGGACGAGCAGTACTTC. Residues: CASSERRPPMDEQYF.

CDR3 bases: TGTGCCAGCTCACCTTCCCAGGGCGATGGCTACACCTTC. Translating gives CASSPSQGDGYTF. The rearrangement joins TRBV18 to TRBJ1-2; the D gene is possibly TRBD1 (5 bases). CDR3 length equals 13 residues. V lost 3 bases to trimming and J lost 6 bases, with 11 bases between them. Germline CDR1 KGHSH, CDR2 LQKENI.